Detailed here is one T cell receptor beta chain. In the authors' methods: Estimated nucleated cell counts came from reference gene primer amplification. Libraries were prepared by immunoSEQ multiplex PCR; TCRdb keeps only in-frame clonotypes and omits some of them. The DNA was the basis for D and trimming; V, J and clone size are from that table. The table includes some 70,000 clones, about 85% detected once. CDR3 length equals 12 residues. The V end was cut by 5 bases, the J end by 11 bases, with 16 bases between. Per the germline V gene, CDR1 is SQVTM and CDR2 is ANQGSEA. The entry originates in a study of blood T cell repertoires in COVID-19. Study at large: Some COVID-19 samples were acute and others convalescent; all came from the United States, Italy and Spain.

V and J are TRBV29-1 and TRBJ2-1; D is undetermined. This receptor was taken from a woman aged 50 to 65 with COVID-19, enrolled during active disease. Sequencing was done on a sample of peripheral blood. The DNA of the CDR3 is TGCAGCGTTCCCACCGAGTCCTTAAAGCAGTTCTTC. Its protein product is CSVPTESLKQFF.